The clone carrying this T cell receptor beta chain was detected once. V lost 0 bases and J 4 bases, leaving 5 bases between the germline ends. CDR1 is SGHDT, CDR2 YYEEEE, per germline. The CDR3 contains 13 residues. The data belong to a study of blood T cell repertoires in COVID-19. Study-level information: In each case, the material was cDNA or gDNA derived from T cells, B-cell-depleted T cells, or PBMCs.

Only in-frame clones appear in the TCRdb table, and some are missing; sequencing was by immunoSEQ multiplex PCR. The sample lists over 150,000 clones; around four fifths were seen once. Seattle cases were enrolled at active infection and followed longitudinally. The V gene is TRBV5-6, the J gene TRBJ1-5; D call uncertain. The receptor's source is a woman between 35 and 50 years old with COVID-19, enrolled during active disease. The sequenced sample consisted of peripheral blood. The CDR3 bases are TGTGCCAGCAGCTTGGTGAGGAATCAGCCCCAGCATTTT. Its protein product is CASSLVRNQPQHF.